This T cell receptor (beta chain) was sequenced for a study of T cells in Graves' hyperthyroidism and ophthalmopathy. Study background: The authors collected peripheral blood at initial diagnosis, before any treatment. General observations from the study: Peripheral blood also featured most of the thyroid clonotypes expanded above 0.001. A model of 13 V-J pairs discriminated ophthalmopathy from stable hyperthyroidism.

This clonotype has ten or more counts. Its antigen is still unknown. Approximately 10 ml of fresh peripheral blood supplied the PBMCs. What was amplified from RNA transcripts were TCR beta CDR3 regions. TCR CDR3 underwent first-round RT-PCR with the HTBI primer set. Each CDR3 protein gets one entry after TCRdb re-called the multiplex PCR reads with MiXCR. In the table there are more than 500,000 distinct CDR3 sequences, around 15% of which are singletons. This clonotype was obtained from a woman aged 25 to 39 with Graves' ophthalmopathy. Sequenced sample: blood.

The DNA for the CDR3 is TGTGCCAGCAACAGACAGGGATCCTACGAGCAGTACTTC. Translating gives CASNRQGSYEQYF. The rearrangement uses TRBV2 and TRBJ2-7, with 7 bases identical to TRBD1. V was clipped by 7 bases and J by 1 base; unmatched bases: 4. The germline gives CDR1 SNHLY, CDR2 FYNNEI. The CDR3 covers 13 residues.